This entry is about one T cell receptor (beta chain). The length of the CDR3 is 16 residues. Per germline, CDR1 MDHEN and CDR2 SYDVKM. V lost 6 bases and J lost 1, with 18 bases in between. Each donor's status was that of a healthy bone marrow donor. PCR primers comprised 60 Vbeta and 13 Jbeta primers. Produced via immunoSEQ multiplex PCR; TCRdb's table is partial and in-frame only. The data show some 150,000 clones, around 78% seen once. The sample belongs to a study of cytomegalovirus exposure and HLA in healthy donors. V and J are TRBV28 and TRBJ2-5; weak D call: TRBD2 (6 bases). The sample taken for sequencing was PBMCs. The receptor's source is a middle-aged man in good health and CMV-seropositive. DNA for the CDR3: TGTGCCAGCAGACCCCTTCAGGGACTTGTCCAAGAGACCCAGTACTTC. Its translation is CASRPLQGLVQETQYF.